This is a list of T cell receptor beta chains from one sample in a study of regulatory T cells in long-lasting Graves disease. TCRdb processed the multiplex PCR reads anew with MiXCR; each CDR3 protein has one entry. The sample includes about 470,000 distinct CDR3 sequences, roughly 21% of them seen just once. The sample here was peripheral blood mononuclear cells (PBMCs), taken when the disease was refractory, from a patient treated with antithyroid drugs. Every receptor here comes from a female donor with Graves disease. The CDR3 runs from the conserved cysteine through the conserved F or W. Only part of the rows carry a size: once, few, many, or a class if the clone is expanded.

clone_size,v_call,cdr3_aa
few,TRBV11-2,CASSLAPDSSGNTIYF
NA,TRBV6-1,CASRSGTQDRYEQYF
NA,TRBV28,CASGTSGSTDTQYF
few,TRBV7-8,CASSHRTSTYEQYF
few,TRBV5-1,CASSARRTSGGAGNYEQYF
many,TRBV28,CASSQAGSSYEQYF
many,TRBV12-3/TRBV12-4,CASSRRDVGSYEQYF
many,TRBV7-2,CASRRAGVLSEQYF
few,TRBV29-1,CSVEDLQLGQYF
many,TRBV20-1,CSARTHGEQYF
NA,TRBV7-9,CASSLGQGDYIQYF
few,TRBV5-1,CASKAPGAGTNTEAFF
many,TRBV5-1,CASSLIPQGAIGNQPQHF
many,TRBV3-1,CASSSAGYPETQYF
many,TRBV28,CASGPPVGDNTEAFF
NA,TRBV6-1,CASSPQGAGTEAFF
many,TRBV28,CASSFQGNSPLHF
many,TRBV27,CASSLAGRSNQPQHF
few,TRBV30,CAWSVSPGLDGKLFF
few,TRBV29-1,CSVQRGLGETQYF
NA,TRBV28,CASSLYLGLNTEAFF
NA,TRBV27,CASSLVRGRGQETQYF
NA,TRBV20-1,CSASGVQGQSRGEAFF
many,TRBV20-1,CSALDRGNQPQHF
many,TRBV6-1,CASMWGDTEAFF
few,TRBV5-1,CASREDSPLTYEQYF
NA,TRBV20-1,CSASPGAHSPLHF
NA,TRBV6-2/TRBV6-3,CASETTGRTIYEQYF
NA,TRBV15,CATSDRDSSSYEQYF
NA,TRBV19,CASSIMAGGVSTEAFF
NA,TRBV20-1,CSAGGYTEAFF
many,TRBV12-3/TRBV12-4,CASSYRGGAFF
many,TRBV12-3/TRBV12-4,CASSPTGIRLFF
NA,TRBV12-3/TRBV12-4,CASSYLTGEYEKLFF
many,TRBV28,CASSSGSGAVGTEAFF
NA,TRBV3-1,CASSPGTGTNYGYTF
NA,TRBV28,CASSRRLAGVTGELFF
many,TRBV7-2,CASSFTGDYNQPQHF
many,TRBV12-3/TRBV12-4,CASTITEGNGQPQHF
NA,TRBV12-3/TRBV12-4,CASSLREDTQYF
many,TRBV2,CASSEIRQGQYF
NA,TRBV4-1,CASSQDPGQEPQGAQHF
few,TRBV4-3,CASSPAFGTGEAFF
NA,TRBV20-1,CSAPRGGRDEQFF
NA,TRBV7-9,CASSTDRDEYSNQPQHF
NA,TRBV10-3,CAISETSGNTIYF
few,TRBV5-5,CASSQGENGYTF
NA,TRBV5-1,CASRSDGAYGYTF
NA,TRBV7-2,CASSLAETNTEAFF
NA,TRBV9,CASSVDDHRGELFF
NA,TRBV14,CASSQGWQTEAFF
few,TRBV7-2,CASSLEVAPNTEAFF
NA,TRBV4-1,CASSHPIRGYSQETQYF